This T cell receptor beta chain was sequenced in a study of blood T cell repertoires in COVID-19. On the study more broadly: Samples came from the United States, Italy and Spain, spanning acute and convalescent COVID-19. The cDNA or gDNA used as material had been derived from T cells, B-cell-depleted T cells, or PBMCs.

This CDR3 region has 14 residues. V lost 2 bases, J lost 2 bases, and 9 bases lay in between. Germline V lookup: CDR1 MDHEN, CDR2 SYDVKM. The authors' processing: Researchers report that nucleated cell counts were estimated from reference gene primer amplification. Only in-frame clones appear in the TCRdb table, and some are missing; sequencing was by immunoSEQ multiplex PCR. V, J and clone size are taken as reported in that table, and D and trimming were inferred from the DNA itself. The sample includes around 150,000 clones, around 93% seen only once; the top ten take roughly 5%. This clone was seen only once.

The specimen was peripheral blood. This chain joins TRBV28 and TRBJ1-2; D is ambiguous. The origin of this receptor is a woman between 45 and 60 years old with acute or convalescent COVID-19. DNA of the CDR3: TGTGCCAGCAGTTTAAATTCGGGGAACTATGGCTACACCTTC. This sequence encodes CASSLNSGNYGYTF.